Shown below are 9 T cell receptor beta chains from a single sample sequenced in a study of cytomegalovirus exposure and HLA in healthy donors. 60 Vbeta and 13 Jbeta primers were used in PCR. TCRdb's copy holds only in-frame clones and misses some; the assay was immunoSEQ multiplex PCR. The sample includes about 79,000 clones, approximately 69% of them seen just once. Material: PBMCs. The origin of the receptors is a man aged 40-49 years in good health and CMV-seropositive.

The count of this clone is one. This chain connects TRBV7-2 to TRBJ2-5; 8 bases are shared with TRBD2. Germline CDR1 SGHTA, CDR2 FQGNSA. This CDR3 is 16 amino acids long. V was pared by 3 bases and J by 1 base, with 7 bases of the junction left unmatched. The CDR3 sequence is CASSLHSAGGQETQYF. Here the CDR3 DNA reads TGTGCCAGCAGCTTGCACTCGGCGGGGGGCCAAGAGACCCAGTACTTC.

CDR3 protein: CASSIVSSYNEQFF. CDR3 nucleotide sequence: TGTGCCAGCAGTATAGTAAGCTCCTACAATGAGCAGTTCTTC. The chain is built from TRBV27 and TRBJ2-1; no reliable D call. Trimming shortened V by 5 bases and J by 0 bases, and 8 bases separated the two germline ends. This CDR3 has 14 residues. Germline V gene lookup returns CDR1 MNHEY and CDR2 SMNVEV (reference sequence).

The rearrangement links TRBV19 to TRBJ2-7; 8 bases match TRBD2. The CDR3 runs 16 residues. The V gene end was trimmed by 8 bases and the J gene end by 2 bases; junction bases not matched to a gene: 14. CDR1 is LNHDA and CDR2 is SQIVND in the germline V gene (reference sequence). The CDR3 nucleotides are TGTGCCAGTCGGTCTCCGGCTAGCGGGCCACCCTACGAGCAGTACTTC. It encodes CASRSPASGPPYEQYF.

The rearrangement uses TRBV2 and TRBJ2-1; 9 nucleotides match TRBD2. J was trimmed by 1 base and V by 8 bases; bases with no gene match: 3. Germline CDR1 reads SNHLY; CDR2 reads FYNNEI. The CDR3 consists of 14 residues. DNA for the CDR3: TGTGCCAGCGCGACTAGCGGATCCTACAATGAGCAGTTCTTC. Its translation is CASATSGSYNEQFF.

CDR3 DNA sequence: TGTGCCAGCAGCTTTGGTAGCGGGAGTCGGGACAATGAGCAGTTCTTC. It codes for CASSFGSGSRDNEQFF. V usage is TRBV13 and J usage is TRBJ2-1; 9 bases are a match to TRBD2. Germline values: CDR1 PRHDT, CDR2 FYEKMQ (reference sequence). J gave up 5 bases and V 3 bases, and 8 bases lay outside the gene matches. The CDR3 is made up of 16 amino acids.

V is TRBV7-9 and J is TRBJ2-3; 10 bases fit TRBD2. J was trimmed by 1 base and V by 1 base; bases with no gene match: 2. This CDR3 comprises 16 residues. Germline V gives CDR1 SEHNR, CDR2 FQNEAQ (reference sequence). The CDR3 sequence is CASSLVTSGGTDTQYF. DNA of the CDR3: TGTGCCAGCAGCTTAGTTACTAGCGGGGGCACAGATACGCAGTATTTT.

CDR3 in amino acids: CASRSTVSSNQPQHF. Here the CDR3 DNA reads TGTGCCAGCAGATCAACGGTCTCTAGCAATCAGCCCCAGCATTTT. V and J are TRBV27 and TRBJ1-5, with D unclear. Per the germline V gene, CDR1 is MNHEY and CDR2 is SMNVEV (reference sequence). CDR3 length: 15 residues. V gave up 6 bases and J gave up 0 bases, with 12 bases separating them.

This clone was found once. Its ends do not fully match the called genes, so a read error is possible. The identical CDR3 is also encoded by other nucleotide sequences in the sample. V usage is TRBV28 and J usage is TRBJ1-5; D not certain. CDR1 is MDHEN and CDR2 is SYDVKM in the germline V gene. This CDR3 comprises 15 residues. CDR3 DNA: TGTGCCAGCAGTTTATCGGGTTTTGCCAATCAGCCTCAGCATTTT. It translates to CASSLSGFANQPQHF.

The V and J genes are TRBV5-1 and TRBJ2-2, with TRBD1 matching over 8 bases. After removal of 7 bases from V and 7 bases from J, the junction contained 15 bases not matched to a gene. Germline values: CDR1 SGHRS, CDR2 YFSETQ. The CDR3 sequence is 16 residues long. This chain's CDR3 is CASGFGQGVSGGELFF. In nucleotides, the CDR3 is TGCGCCAGCGGATTCGGACAGGGAGTTTCGGGCGGGGAGCTGTTTTTT. Drawing the rest from reference TRBV5-1 and TRBJ2-2, the complete variable domain is KAGVTQTPRYLIKTRGQQVTLSCSPISGHRSVSWYQQTPGQGLQFLFEYFSETQRNKGNFPGRFSGRQFSNSRSEMNVSTLELGDSALYLCASGFGQGVSGGELFFGEGSRLTVL.